Below, 8 T cell receptor beta chains from the same sample are listed, as sequenced in a study of T cell repertoires in cytomegalovirus infection. TCRdb reprocessed the reads with MiXCR, giving one entry per CDR3 protein. Among under 250,000 distinct CDR3 sequences listed, 6% to 8% were seen once. What was sequenced was PBMCs. Source of these receptors: a human donor in good health (CMV status not recorded). Some clones in this sample may be carry-over from other donors' samples.

This clonotype has at least ten counts. The rearrangement links TRBV20-1 to TRBJ2-5; 8 bases align to TRBD1. Per the germline V gene, CDR1 is DFQATT and CDR2 is SNEGSKA (reference sequence). The junction had 10 bases not matched to a gene; V was cut back by 6 bases and J by 4 bases. This CDR3 is 14 amino acids long. The CDR3 sequence: CSAQGAGARETQYF. In DNA form, the CDR3 reads TGCAGTGCGCAGGGGGCAGGGGCCCGAGAGACCCAGTACTTC.

This clonotype came up many times. The chain combines TRBV20-1 with TRBJ1-1; a possible D gene is TRBD1 (6 bases). CDR3 length: 12 amino acids. V lost 5 bases to trimming and J lost 6 bases, with 13 bases between them. Germline assignment: CDR1 DFQATT and CDR2 SNEGSKA (reference sequence). This chain's CDR3 is CSASQGSAEAFF. The CDR3 coding sequence is TGCAGTGCTTCGCAGGGGTCGGCTGAAGCTTTCTTT.

This clonotype came up many times. The rearrangement uses TRBV28 and TRBJ1-2; D gene unclear. Germline CDR1 and CDR2: MDHEN and SYDVKM. V lost 4 bases and J 6 bases, leaving 15 bases between the germline ends. The CDR3 sequence is 14 residues long. CDR3 DNA: TGTGCCAGCAGTTCACCGGTAGACCCGAATGGCTACACCTTC. This codes for CASSSPVDPNGYTF.

In this sample, this clonotype turned up a few times. The V and J genes are TRBV12-3 or TRBV12-4 and TRBJ2-1; 7 bases fit TRBD1. The CDR3 length is 15 residues. Trimming took 5 bases from V and 0 from J; bases not matched to a gene: 4. The CDR3 DNA follows: TGTGCCAGCAGTATACAGGGGAGCTCCTACAATGAGCAGTTCTTC. Translated: CASSIQGSSYNEQFF.

The chain combines TRBV29-1 with TRBJ1-2; the match to TRBD1 covers 8 bases. Germline V gene lookup returns CDR1 SQVTM and CDR2 ANQGSEA. The CDR3 totals 15 residues. Losses at the gene ends were 5 bases for V and 0 bases for J; bases not matched to a gene: 8. CDR3 sequence reads: CSVYSPTGANYGYTF. For the CDR3, the DNA is TGCAGCGTTTACTCCCCGACAGGGGCTAACTATGGCTACACCTTC.

This chain joins TRBV29-1 and TRBJ2-5; 8 bases match TRBD1. CDR1 and CDR2 from the germline V gene are SQVTM and ANQGSEA. V trimming: 6 bases; J trimming: 4 bases; junction bases outside the gene matches: 4. The CDR3 is 12 amino acids. CDR3 sequence: CSVLTGGETQYF. The DNA for the CDR3 is TGCAGCGTACTTACAGGGGGAGAGACCCAGTACTTC.

This clonotype was recorded many times. The chain recombines TRBV7-2 with TRBJ2-7; a possible D gene is TRBD1 (6 bases). Germline loops: CDR1 SGHTA, CDR2 FQGNSA. Trimming cost V 0 bases and J 6 bases, with 9 bases left between them. The CDR3 spans 13 residues. The CDR3 sequence: CASSLAKGGEQYF. CDR3 DNA: TGTGCCAGCAGCTTAGCGAAAGGGGGCGAGCAGTACTTC.

This clonotype occurred many times. J is TRBJ2-1 and V is TRBV6-2 or TRBV6-3; maybe TRBD1 (5 bases). V was trimmed by 6 bases and J by 10 bases, leaving 10 bases between them. The CDR3 is made up of 11 amino acids. The germline CDR1 and CDR2 sequences are MNHEY and SVGEGT. The CDR3 DNA reads as TGTGCCAGCAGCCCTTACAGGGAGCAGTTCTTC. It yields the protein CASSPYREQFF.